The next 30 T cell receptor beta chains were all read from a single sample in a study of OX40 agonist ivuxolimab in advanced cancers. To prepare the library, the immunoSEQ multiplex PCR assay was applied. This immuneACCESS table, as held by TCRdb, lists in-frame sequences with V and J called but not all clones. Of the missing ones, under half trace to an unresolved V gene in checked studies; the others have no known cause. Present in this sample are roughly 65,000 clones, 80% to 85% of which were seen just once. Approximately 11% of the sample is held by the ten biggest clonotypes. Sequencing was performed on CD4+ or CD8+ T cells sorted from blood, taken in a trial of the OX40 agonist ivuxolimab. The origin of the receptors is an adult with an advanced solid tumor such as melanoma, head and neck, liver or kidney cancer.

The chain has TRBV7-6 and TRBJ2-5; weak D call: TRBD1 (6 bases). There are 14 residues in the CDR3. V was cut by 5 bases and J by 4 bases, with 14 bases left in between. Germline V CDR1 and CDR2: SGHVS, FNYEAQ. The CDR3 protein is CASSEAWGRETQYF. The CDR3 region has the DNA TGTGCCAGCAGCGAAGCCTGGGGGCGAGAGACCCAGTACTTC.

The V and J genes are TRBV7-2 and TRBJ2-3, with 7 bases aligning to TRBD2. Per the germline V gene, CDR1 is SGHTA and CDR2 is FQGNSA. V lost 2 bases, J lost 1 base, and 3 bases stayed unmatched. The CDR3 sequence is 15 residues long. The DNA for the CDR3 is TGTGCCAGCAGCTTATACCTAGCGGGCACAGATACGCAGTATTTT. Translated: CASSLYLAGTDTQYF.

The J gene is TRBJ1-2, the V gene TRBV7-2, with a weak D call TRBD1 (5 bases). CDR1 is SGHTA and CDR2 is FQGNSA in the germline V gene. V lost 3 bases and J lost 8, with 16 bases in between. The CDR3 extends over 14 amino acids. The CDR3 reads CASSLAGTREGYTF. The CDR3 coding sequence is TGTGCCAGCAGCTTGGCCGGGACGAGAGAGGGCTACACCTTC.

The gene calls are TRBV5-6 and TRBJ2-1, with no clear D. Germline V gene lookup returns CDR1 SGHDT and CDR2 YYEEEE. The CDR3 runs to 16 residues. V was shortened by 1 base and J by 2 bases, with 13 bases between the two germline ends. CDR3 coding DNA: TGTGCCAGCAGCTTGCGCCGCACTCTCCCCTACAATGAGCAGTTCTTC. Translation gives CASSLRRTLPYNEQFF.

The CDR3 sequence: CASSWTMAASGNTIYF. Written as DNA, the CDR3 is TGTGCCAGCAGCTGGACTATGGCAGCCTCTGGAAACACCATATATTTT. The chain uses TRBV5-5 and TRBJ1-3, with D unclear. Trimming left V 3 bases short and J 0 bases short, with 13 bases between. The germline V gene has CDR1 SGHKS and CDR2 YYEKEE (reference sequence). The CDR3 loop spans 16 amino acids.

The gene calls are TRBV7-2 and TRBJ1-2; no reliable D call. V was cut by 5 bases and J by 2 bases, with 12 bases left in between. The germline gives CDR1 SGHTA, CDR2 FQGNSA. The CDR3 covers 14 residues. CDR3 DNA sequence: TGTGCCAGCAGCCGAACCTACGACAACTATGGCTACACCTTC. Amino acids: CASSRTYDNYGYTF. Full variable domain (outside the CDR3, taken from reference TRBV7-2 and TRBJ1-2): GAGVSQSPSNKVTEKGKDVELRCDPISGHTALYWYRQSLGQGLEFLIYFQGNSAPDKSGLPSDRFSAERTGGSVSTLTIQRTQQEDSAVYLCASSRTYDNYGYTFGSGTRLTVV.

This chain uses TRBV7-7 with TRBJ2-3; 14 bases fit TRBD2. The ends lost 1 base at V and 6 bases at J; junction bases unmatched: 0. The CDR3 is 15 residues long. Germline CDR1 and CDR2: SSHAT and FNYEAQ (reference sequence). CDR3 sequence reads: CASSLGTSGGDTQYF. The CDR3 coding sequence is TGTGCCAGCAGCTTAGGGACTAGCGGGGGGGATACGCAGTATTTT.

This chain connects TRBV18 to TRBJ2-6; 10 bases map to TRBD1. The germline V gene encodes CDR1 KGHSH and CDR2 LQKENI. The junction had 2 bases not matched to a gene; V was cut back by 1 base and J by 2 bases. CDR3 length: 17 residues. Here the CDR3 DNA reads TGTGCCAGCTCACCACGCGGACAGGGGGCTGGGGCCAACGTCCTGACTTTC. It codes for CASSPRGQGAGANVLTF. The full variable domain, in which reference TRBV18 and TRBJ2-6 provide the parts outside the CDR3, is NAGVMQNPRHLVRRRGQEARLRCSPMKGHSHVYWYRQLPEEGLKFMVYLQKENIIDESGMPKERFSAEFPKEGPSILRIQQVVRGDSAAYFCASSPRGQGAGANVLTFGAGSRLTVL.

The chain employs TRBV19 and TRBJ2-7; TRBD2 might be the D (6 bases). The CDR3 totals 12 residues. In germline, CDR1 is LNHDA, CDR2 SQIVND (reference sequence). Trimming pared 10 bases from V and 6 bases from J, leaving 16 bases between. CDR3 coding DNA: TGTGCCACCTCCGGGACTCCGCCCGAGCAGTACTTC. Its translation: CATSGTPPEQYF.

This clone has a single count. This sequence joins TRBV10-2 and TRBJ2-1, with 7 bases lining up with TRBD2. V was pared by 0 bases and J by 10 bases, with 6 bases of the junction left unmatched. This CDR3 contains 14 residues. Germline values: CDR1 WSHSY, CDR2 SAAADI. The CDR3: CASSESTGGWEQFF. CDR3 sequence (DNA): TGCGCCAGCAGTGAGTCGACCGGGGGGTGGGAGCAGTTCTTC.

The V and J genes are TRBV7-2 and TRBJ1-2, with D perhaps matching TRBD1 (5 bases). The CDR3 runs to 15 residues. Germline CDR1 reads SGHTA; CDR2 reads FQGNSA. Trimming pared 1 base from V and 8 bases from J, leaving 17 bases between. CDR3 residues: CASSLDIGASSGYTF. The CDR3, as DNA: TGTGCCAGCAGCTTAGATATTGGGGCGTCGTCCGGCTACACCTTC.

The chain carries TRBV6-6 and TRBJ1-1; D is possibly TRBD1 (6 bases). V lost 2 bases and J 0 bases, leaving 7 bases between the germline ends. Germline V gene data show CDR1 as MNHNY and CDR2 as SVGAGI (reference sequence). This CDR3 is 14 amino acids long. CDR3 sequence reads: CASSYDRMNTEAFF. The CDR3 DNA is TGTGCCAGCAGTTACGACAGGATGAACACTGAAGCTTTCTTT.

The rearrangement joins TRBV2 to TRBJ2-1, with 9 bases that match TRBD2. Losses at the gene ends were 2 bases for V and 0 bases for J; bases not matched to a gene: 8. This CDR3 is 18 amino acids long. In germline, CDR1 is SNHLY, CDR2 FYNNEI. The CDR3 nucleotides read TGTGCCAGCAGTGAACGCGGTAGCGGGGGTAGCTCCTACAATGAGCAGTTCTTC. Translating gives CASSERGSGGSSYNEQFF.

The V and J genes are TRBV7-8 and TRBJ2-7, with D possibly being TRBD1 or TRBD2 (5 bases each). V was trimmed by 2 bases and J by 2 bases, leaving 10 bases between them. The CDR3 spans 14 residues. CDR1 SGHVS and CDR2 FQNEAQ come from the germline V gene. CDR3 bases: TGTGCCAGCAGCTTAACCGGGACGGCCTACGAGCAGTACTTC. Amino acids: CASSLTGTAYEQYF.

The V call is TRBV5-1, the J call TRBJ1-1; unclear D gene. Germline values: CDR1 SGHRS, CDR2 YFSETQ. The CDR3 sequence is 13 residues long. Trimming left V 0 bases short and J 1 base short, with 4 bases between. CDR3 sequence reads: CASSLGANTEAFF. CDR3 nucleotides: TGCGCCAGCAGCTTGGGGGCGAACACTGAAGCTTTCTTT.

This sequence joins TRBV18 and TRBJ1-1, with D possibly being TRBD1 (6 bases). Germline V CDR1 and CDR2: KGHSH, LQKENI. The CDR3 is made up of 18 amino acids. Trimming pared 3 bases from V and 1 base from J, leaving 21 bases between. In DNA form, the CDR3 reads TGTGCCAGCTCACCGAGAGGACAGTCCACGTGGGAGAACACTGAAGCTTTCTTT. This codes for CASSPRGQSTWENTEAFF.

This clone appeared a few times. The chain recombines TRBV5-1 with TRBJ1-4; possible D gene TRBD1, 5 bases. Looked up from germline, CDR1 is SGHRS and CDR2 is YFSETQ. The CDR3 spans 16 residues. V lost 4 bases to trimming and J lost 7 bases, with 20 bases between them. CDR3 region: CASSTQTRDVGEKLFF. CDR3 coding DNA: TGCGCCAGCAGCACGCAAACCAGGGATGTCGGTGAAAAACTGTTTTTT.

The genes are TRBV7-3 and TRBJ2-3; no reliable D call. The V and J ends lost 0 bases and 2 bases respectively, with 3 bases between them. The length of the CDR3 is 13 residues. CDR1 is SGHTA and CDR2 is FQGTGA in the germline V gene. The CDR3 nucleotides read TGTGCCAGCAGCTTAACACCCACAGATACGCAGTATTTT. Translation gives CASSLTPTDTQYF.

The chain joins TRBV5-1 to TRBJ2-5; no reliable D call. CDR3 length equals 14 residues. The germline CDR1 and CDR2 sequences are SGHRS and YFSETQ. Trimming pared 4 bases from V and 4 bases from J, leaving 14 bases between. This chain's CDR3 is CASSPTPSRETQYF. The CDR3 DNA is TGCGCCAGCAGCCCCACCCCCTCCCGAGAGACCCAGTACTTC. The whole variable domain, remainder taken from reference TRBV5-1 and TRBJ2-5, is KAGVTQTPRYLIKTRGQQVTLSCSPISGHRSVSWYQQTPGQGLQFLFEYFSETQRNKGNFPGRFSGRQFSNSRSEMNVSTLELGDSALYLCASSPTPSRETQYFGPGTRLLVL.

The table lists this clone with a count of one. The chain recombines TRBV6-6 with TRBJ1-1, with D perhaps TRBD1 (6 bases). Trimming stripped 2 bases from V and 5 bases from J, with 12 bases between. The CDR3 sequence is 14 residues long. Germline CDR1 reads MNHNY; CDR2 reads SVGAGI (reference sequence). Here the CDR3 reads CASSYGGGGTEAFF. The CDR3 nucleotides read TGTGCCAGCAGTTACGGGGGCGGTGGGACTGAAGCTTTCTTT.

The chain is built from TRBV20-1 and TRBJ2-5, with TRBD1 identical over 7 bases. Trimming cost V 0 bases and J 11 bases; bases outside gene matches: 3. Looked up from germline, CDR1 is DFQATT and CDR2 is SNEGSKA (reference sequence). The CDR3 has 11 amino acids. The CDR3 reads CSARDGGQQYF. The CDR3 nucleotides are TGCAGTGCTAGAGATGGGGGACAGCAGTACTTC.

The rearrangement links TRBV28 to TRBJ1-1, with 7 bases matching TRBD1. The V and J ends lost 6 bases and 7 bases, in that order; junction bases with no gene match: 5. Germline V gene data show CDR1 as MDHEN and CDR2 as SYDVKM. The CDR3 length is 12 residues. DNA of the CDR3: TGTGCCAGCAGGTCACAGGGGATTGAAGCTTTCTTT. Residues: CASRSQGIEAFF. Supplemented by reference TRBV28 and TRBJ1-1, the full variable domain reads DVKVTQSSRYLVKRTGEKVFLECVQDMDHENMFWYRQDPGLGLRLIYFSYDVKMKEKGDIPEGYSVSREKKERFSLILESASTNQTSMYLCASRSQGIEAFFGQGTRLTVV.

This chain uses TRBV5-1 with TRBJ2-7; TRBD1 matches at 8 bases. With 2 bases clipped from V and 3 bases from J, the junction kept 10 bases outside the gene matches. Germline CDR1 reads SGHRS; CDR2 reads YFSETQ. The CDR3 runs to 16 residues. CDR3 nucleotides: TGCGCCAGCAGCTTAAACCAGGGGGCCCTAGGCTACGAGCAGTACTTC. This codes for CASSLNQGALGYEQYF.

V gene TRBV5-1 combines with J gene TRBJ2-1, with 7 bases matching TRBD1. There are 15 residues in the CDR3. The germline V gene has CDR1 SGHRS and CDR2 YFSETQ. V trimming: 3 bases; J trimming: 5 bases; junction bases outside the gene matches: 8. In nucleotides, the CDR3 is TGCGCCAGCAGCTCCCAAGGGGGCGCCCACAATGAGCAGTTCTTC. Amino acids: CASSSQGGAHNEQFF.

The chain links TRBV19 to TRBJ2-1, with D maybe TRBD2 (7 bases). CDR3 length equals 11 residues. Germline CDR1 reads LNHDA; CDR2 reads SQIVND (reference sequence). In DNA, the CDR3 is TGTGTCGGCGGGGGCTGCGATGAGCAGTTCTTC. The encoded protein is CVGGGCDEQFF.

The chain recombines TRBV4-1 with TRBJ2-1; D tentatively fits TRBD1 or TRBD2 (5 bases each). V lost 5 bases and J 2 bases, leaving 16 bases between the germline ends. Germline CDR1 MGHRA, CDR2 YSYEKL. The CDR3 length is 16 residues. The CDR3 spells CASSDGGGRTYNEQFF. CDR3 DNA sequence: TGCGCCAGCAGCGATGGGGGTGGCCGGACCTACAATGAGCAGTTCTTC.

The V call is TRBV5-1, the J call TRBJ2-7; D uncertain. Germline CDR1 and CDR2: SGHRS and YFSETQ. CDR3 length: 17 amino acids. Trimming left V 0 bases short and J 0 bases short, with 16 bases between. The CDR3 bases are TGCGCCAGCAGCTTGGTACCCTCGGACGCGAGCTCCTACGAGCAGTACTTC. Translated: CASSLVPSDASSYEQYF.

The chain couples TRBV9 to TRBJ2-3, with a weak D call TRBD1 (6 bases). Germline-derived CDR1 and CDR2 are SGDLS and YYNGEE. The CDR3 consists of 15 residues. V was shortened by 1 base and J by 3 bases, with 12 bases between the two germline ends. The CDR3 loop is CASSVTGYTTDTQYF. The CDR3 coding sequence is TGTGCCAGCAGCGTAACAGGGTATACGACAGATACGCAGTATTTT.

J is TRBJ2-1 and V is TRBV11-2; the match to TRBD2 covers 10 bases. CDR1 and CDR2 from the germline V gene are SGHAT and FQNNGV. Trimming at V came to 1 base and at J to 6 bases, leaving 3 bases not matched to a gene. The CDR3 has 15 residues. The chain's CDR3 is CASSLGTSGINEQFF. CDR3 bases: TGTGCCAGCAGCTTAGGGACTAGCGGAATCAATGAGCAGTTCTTC.

This CDR3 reads CAWSVSGSTDTQYF. CDR3 in DNA: TGTGCCTGGAGTGTTTCTGGGAGCACAGATACGCAGTATTTT. This chain uses TRBV30 with TRBJ2-3; D uncertain. Trimming removed 0 bases from V and 0 bases from J, with 7 bases in between. CDR1 GTSNPN and CDR2 SVGIG come from the germline V gene (reference sequence). This CDR3 is 14 amino acids long.